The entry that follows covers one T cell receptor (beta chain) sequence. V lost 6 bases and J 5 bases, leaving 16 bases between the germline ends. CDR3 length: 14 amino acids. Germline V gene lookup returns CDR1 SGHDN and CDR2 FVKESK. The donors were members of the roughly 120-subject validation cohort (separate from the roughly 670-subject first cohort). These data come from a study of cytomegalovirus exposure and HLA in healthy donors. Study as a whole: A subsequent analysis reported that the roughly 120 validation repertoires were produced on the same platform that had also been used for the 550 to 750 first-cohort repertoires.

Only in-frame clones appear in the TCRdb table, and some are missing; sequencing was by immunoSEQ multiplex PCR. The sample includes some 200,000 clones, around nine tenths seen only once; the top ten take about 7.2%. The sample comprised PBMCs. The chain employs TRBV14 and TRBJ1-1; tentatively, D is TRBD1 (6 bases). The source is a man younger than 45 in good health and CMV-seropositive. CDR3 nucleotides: TGTGCCAGCAGTCTAAACAGGGTATGGACTGAAGCTTTCTTT. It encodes CASSLNRVWTEAFF.